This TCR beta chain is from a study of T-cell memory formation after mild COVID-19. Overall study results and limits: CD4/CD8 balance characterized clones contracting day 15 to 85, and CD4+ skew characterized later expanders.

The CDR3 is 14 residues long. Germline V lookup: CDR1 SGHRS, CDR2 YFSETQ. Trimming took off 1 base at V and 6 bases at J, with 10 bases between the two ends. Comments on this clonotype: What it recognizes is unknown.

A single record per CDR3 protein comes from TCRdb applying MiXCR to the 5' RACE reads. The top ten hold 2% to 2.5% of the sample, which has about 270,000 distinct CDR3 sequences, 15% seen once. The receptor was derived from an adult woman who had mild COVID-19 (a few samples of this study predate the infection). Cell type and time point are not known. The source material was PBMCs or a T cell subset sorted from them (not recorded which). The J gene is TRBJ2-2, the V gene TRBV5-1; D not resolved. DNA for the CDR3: TGCGCCAGCAGCTTGTTAGCTGCCCCCGGGGAGCTGTTTTTT. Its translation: CASSLLAAPGELFF.